This entry is about one T cell receptor beta chain. This clonotype appeared many times. Its antigen is still unknown. Per-base qualities were not stored, and no clone one base away is much larger. The sample's treatment or condition label, in plain terms: allogeneic hematopoietic cell transplantation with graft depleted of TCRalphabeta T cells and CD19 B cells. The children who served as transplant recipients had been given grafts of TCRalphabeta/CD19-depleted allogeneic hematopoietic cells. The entry originates in a study of T-cell reconstitution after alpha-beta-depleted transplantation in children (dated by TCRdb to about 2016). In terms of the full investigation: T-cell immune reconstitution after TCRalphabeta/CD19-depleted allogeneic hematopoietic cell transplantation in children was quantitatively tracked in the study by means of TCR repertoire profiling. Study-wide findings and limitations: The apparently early alphabetaT-cell count recovery about two months after transplant was reportedly dependent on only several hundred rapidly expanded clones derived from non-depleted graft cells. In some patients, high TCRbeta diversity at day 60 was attributed to recipient T cells and intrathymic progenitors that had survived conditioning. Over the following months the frequencies of hyperexpanded clones went down, and after one year T-cell counts and TCRbeta diversity were mostly credited to newly produced T cells.

The junction shows trimming of 4 bases on V and 2 bases on J, plus 17 bases between the germline ends. Its CDR3 holds 16 amino acids, cysteine through phenylalanine. CDR3 DNA only is kept here, 48 bases in frame from base 1. The germline V gene sets CDR1 to SGHTA and CDR2 to FQGTGA. Libraries were made using PCR. Sequencing was performed on an Illumina HiSeq 2500. To normalize quantification of the TCRbeta repertoire, the TCR libraries were built with molecular barcoding that relied on unique molecular identifiers. TCRdb reworked the public reads: Q25 trimming with fastp, MiXCR clone assembly, productive beta chains retained. Identical CDR3 proteins give one entry, which carries the most common genes and DNA. The sample table lists around 94,000 distinct CDR3 sequences, 7.5% to 9% of them with a count of one. Jointly, the top ten make up about 17% of the sample.

This sequence originates from a boy younger than 10 with acute lymphoblastic leukemia, due to receive a stem cell transplant. The sequence is built from TRBV7-3 and TRBJ2-5; matching of 5 bases hints at TRBD2 as the D gene. Material: PBMCs, obtained before TCRalphabeta/CD19-depleted stem cell transplant. The CDR3 sequence is CASSSTLIGSQETQYF. The nucleotide sequence reads as follows: TGTGCCAGCAGCTCCACCTTGATAGGGAGTCAAGAGACCCAGTACTTC.